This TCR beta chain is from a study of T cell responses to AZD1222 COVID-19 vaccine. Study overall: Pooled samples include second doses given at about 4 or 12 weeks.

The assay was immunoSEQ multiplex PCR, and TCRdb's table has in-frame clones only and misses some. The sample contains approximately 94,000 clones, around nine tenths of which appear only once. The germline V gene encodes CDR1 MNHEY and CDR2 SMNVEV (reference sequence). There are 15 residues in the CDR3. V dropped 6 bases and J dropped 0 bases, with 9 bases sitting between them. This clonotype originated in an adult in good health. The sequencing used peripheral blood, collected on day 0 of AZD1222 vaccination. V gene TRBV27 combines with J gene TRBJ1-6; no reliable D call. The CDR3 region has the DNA TGTGCCAGCAGCCGAGATTACTCCTATAATTCACCCCTCCACTTT. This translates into CASSRDYSYNSPLHF.